A single sample is the source of the 13 T cell receptor beta chains below, sequenced in a study of T-cell memory formation after mild COVID-19. TCRdb reprocessed the 5' RACE reads via MiXCR and lists one record per CDR3 protein. This sample has 300,000 to 400,000 distinct CDR3 sequences, with 25% to 30% found just once. The sequenced sample was PBMCs or a T cell subset sorted from them (not recorded which). These receptor sequences come from an adult woman who had mild COVID-19 (a few samples of this study predate the infection). Cell type and time point are not known.

This chain uses TRBV10-3 with TRBJ2-7; 9 positions agree with TRBD2. CDR1 is ENHRY, CDR2 SYGVKD, per germline. The CDR3 loop spans 17 amino acids. With 4 bases clipped from V and 4 bases from J, the junction kept 14 bases outside the gene matches. Here the CDR3 reads CAISVLAGNEFSYEQYF. As DNA, the CDR3 is TGTGCCATCAGTGTCCTAGCGGGAAATGAATTCAGTTACGAGCAGTACTTC.

The V and J genes are TRBV27 and TRBJ2-1; 8 bases map to TRBD2. The CDR3 runs 15 residues. Germline V gives CDR1 MNHEY, CDR2 SMNVEV (reference sequence). V gave up 5 bases and J gave up 9 bases; unmatched junction bases: 12. The CDR3 here is CASSTWTSPRLEQFF. Here the CDR3 DNA reads TGTGCCAGCAGTACCTGGACTAGCCCTAGGCTTGAGCAGTTCTTC.

The chain uses TRBV7-9 and TRBJ2-3; D gene uncertain. CDR3 length: 13 residues. The V end was cut by 6 bases, the J end by 4 bases, with 11 bases between. Germline V gives CDR1 SEHNR, CDR2 FQNEAQ (reference sequence). This CDR3 is CASRPYPSDTQYF. The CDR3 coding sequence is TGTGCCAGCAGGCCTTATCCGTCAGATACGCAGTATTTT.

This clonotype was seen only a few times. The chain combines TRBV7-9 with TRBJ2-7; TRBD1 matches at 7 bases. Germline V gene sequence: CDR1 SEHNR, CDR2 FQNEAQ (reference sequence). With 4 bases clipped from V and 4 bases from J, the junction kept 7 bases outside the gene matches. The CDR3 spans 14 residues. The CDR3 protein is CASSSTGNWYEQYF. The CDR3 region has the DNA TGTGCCAGCAGCTCGACAGGGAATTGGTACGAGCAGTACTTC.

This chain connects TRBV2 to TRBJ2-3; TRBD2 matches at 9 bases. V lost 4 bases and J lost 0; bases outside the gene matches: 5. CDR1 is SNHLY, CDR2 FYNNEI, per germline. This CDR3 comprises 16 residues. The CDR3, as DNA: TGTGCCAGCAGTGCGGGACTAGCCTTGAGCACAGATACGCAGTATTTT. Its protein product is CASSAGLALSTDTQYF.

This clonotype showed up just a few times. The gene calls are TRBV7-3 and TRBJ1-1; 7 nucleotides line up with TRBD1. The junction had 0 bases not matched to a gene; V was cut back by 1 base and J by 4 bases. The CDR3 is 13 residues long. CDR1 is SGHTA, CDR2 FQGTGA, per germline. The CDR3 here is CASSLRDSTEAFF. As DNA, the CDR3 is TGTGCCAGCAGCTTAAGGGACAGCACTGAAGCTTTCTTT.

The CDR3 nucleotides read TGTGCCACCAGCAGAGAGGGAGGAGCAAGGCCCCAGCATTTT. Protein product: CATSREGGARPQHF. The chain uses TRBV15 and TRBJ1-5; D not resolved. CDR1 is LNHNV and CDR2 is YYDKDF in the germline V gene (reference sequence). V was pared by 0 bases and J by 9 bases, with 12 bases between. The CDR3 covers 14 residues.

The chain employs TRBV7-9 and TRBJ2-5; D might be TRBD2 (7 bases). The germline V gene has CDR1 SEHNR and CDR2 FQNEAQ (reference sequence). The CDR3 sequence is 15 residues long. Trimming removed 5 bases at V and 6 bases at J, with 19 bases between. The CDR3 DNA sequence: TGTGCCAGCAGCATAGGGGGGGGCGAGAGAAAGACCCAGTACTTC. Translated, it gives CASSIGGGERKTQYF.

The chain couples TRBV4-2 to TRBJ1-2; 7 bases align to TRBD1. This CDR3 comprises 17 residues. Germline values: CDR1 LGHNA, CDR2 YNFKEQ. After removal of 0 bases from V and 4 bases from J, the junction contained 11 bases not matched to a gene. The CDR3 reads CASSQDGGTVPLYGYTF. CDR3 sequence (DNA): TGTGCCAGCAGCCAAGACGGGGGGACAGTGCCCCTCTATGGCTACACCTTC.

The DNA of the CDR3 is TGCGCCAGCAGCCAGGACACCTGGGACAGGGCAGGGGATACGCAGTATTTT. Protein product: CASSQDTWDRAGDTQYF. The V and J genes are TRBV4-1 and TRBJ2-3; the match to TRBD1 covers 9 bases. This CDR3 comprises 17 residues. Per the germline V gene, CDR1 is MGHRA and CDR2 is YSYEKL. Unmatched junction bases numbered 13, after V lost 3 bases and J lost 6 bases.

In DNA form, the CDR3 reads TGTGCCACCTCAGACTCCCCCCGCAGTAATTCACCCCTCCACTTT. It is translated as CATSDSPRSNSPLHF. This chain uses TRBV27 with TRBJ1-6; D gene ambiguous. Germline CDR1 and CDR2: MNHEY and SMNVEV (reference sequence). V lost 10 bases and J lost 6, with 19 bases in between. The CDR3 totals 15 residues.

This clonotype turned up a few times. The rearrangement joins TRBV2 to TRBJ2-3; 12 nucleotides line up with TRBD2. V lost 6 bases, J lost 2 bases, and 12 bases stayed unmatched. The CDR3 spans 18 residues. Germline values: CDR1 SNHLY, CDR2 FYNNEI. In nucleotides, the CDR3 is TGTGCCAGCAGCAAAATTCCGGGACTAGCGGGCGTCACAGATACGCAGTATTTT. The encoded protein is CASSKIPGLAGVTDTQYF.

In this sample, this clonotype turned up a few times. This chain links TRBV29-1 with TRBJ2-1; 9 bases match TRBD2. The CDR3 consists of 14 residues. The germline CDR1 and CDR2 sequences are SQVTM and ANQGSEA. V gave up 4 bases and J gave up 4 bases; unmatched junction bases: 5. As DNA, the CDR3 is TGCAGCGTTGTCGATGCGGGAGGGTACAATGAGCAGTTCTTC. Translation gives CSVVDAGGYNEQFF.